Listed below are T cell receptor beta chains from one sample, sequenced in a study of identical twins. TCRdb reanalysed the 5' RACE reads using MiXCR and keeps one entry per CDR3 protein. The sample has some 500,000 distinct CDR3 sequences, more than 13% seen once; the top ten hold approximately 1%. The data were also submitted as part of a second study, on yellow fever vaccine responses in identical twins.

The source material was CD4+ T cells sorted from blood. The receptors derive from a woman in her late teens or twenties in good health. Both conserved end residues are part of each CDR3. D genes are given only for firm matches. For some rows the clone size is stated as once, few or many, or as a class when expanded; others skip it.

size: few
V: TRBV27
D: TRBD1
J: TRBJ2-5
DNA: TGTGCCAGCAAAAGGGACAGGGCGGAGACCCAGTACTTC
CDR3: CASKRDRAETQYF

size: many
V: TRBV15
D: NA
J: TRBJ1-3
DNA: TGTGCCACCAGGGAACAGTTGAGCTCTGGAAACACCATATATTTT
CDR3: CATREQLSSGNTIYF

size: few
V: TRBV12-3/TRBV12-4
D: TRBD1
J: TRBJ2-7
DNA: TGTGCCAGCACCCGCAACAGGGGGCACTCCTACGAGCAGTACTTC
CDR3: CASTRNRGHSYEQYF

size: few
V: TRBV7-2
D: NA
J: TRBJ2-2
DNA: TGTGCCAGCAGCACCCGTCTTCCTTCCGGGGAGCTGTTTTTT
CDR3: CASSTRLPSGELFF

size: few
V: TRBV10-3
D: TRBD2
J: TRBJ2-3
DNA: TGTGCCATCAGCGGACTAGCGGGGGTCACCACAGATACGCAGTATTTT
CDR3: CAISGLAGVTTDTQYF

size: few
V: TRBV20-1
D: NA
J: TRBJ1-5
DNA: TGCAGTGCTAGAGGGAGGGGGGCTGTTCAGCCCCAGCATTTT
CDR3: CSARGRGAVQPQHF

size: few
V: TRBV5-1
D: TRBD1
J: TRBJ2-2
DNA: TGCGCCAGCAGCTGGACAGGGGATCGCACCGGGGAGCTGTTTTTT
CDR3: CASSWTGDRTGELFF

size: few
V: TRBV12-3/TRBV12-4
D: NA
J: TRBJ2-2
DNA: TGTGCCAGCAGTTTAATTGCCTTTGGGACCGGGGAGCTGTTTTTT
CDR3: CASSLIAFGTGELFF

size: NA
V: TRBV29-1
D: NA
J: TRBJ2-3
DNA: TGCAGCGTTGCTGGGGGGGCGCTTTTGACAGATACGCAGTATTTT
CDR3: CSVAGGALLTDTQYF

size: few
V: TRBV7-2
D: NA
J: TRBJ1-2
DNA: TGTGCCAGCAGCTTTGGGAGGCTGGCCGAGACTAACTATGGCTACACCTTC
CDR3: CASSFGRLAETNYGYTF

size: NA
V: TRBV20-1
D: NA
J: TRBJ2-3
DNA: TGCAGTGCTAGGGACTACGTGAGGGCCACAGATACGCAGTATTTT
CDR3: CSARDYVRATDTQYF

size: NA
V: TRBV20-1
D: NA
J: TRBJ2-7
DNA: TGCAGTGCCGAAGTCTCCTACGAGCAGTACTTC
CDR3: CSAEVSYEQYF

size: few
V: TRBV5-1
D: TRBD1
J: TRBJ2-5
DNA: TGCGCCAGCAGCGGGCGACAGGGTCAAGAGACCCAGTACTTC
CDR3: CASSGRQGQETQYF

size: few
V: TRBV9
D: NA
J: TRBJ2-1
DNA: TGTGCCAGCAGCCCACAAGGTGGTCAGGAGCAGTTCTTC
CDR3: CASSPQGGQEQFF

size: NA
V: TRBV12-3/TRBV12-4
D: NA
J: TRBJ2-2
DNA: TGTGCCAGCACCCCCCGGGAGTCCGGGGAGCTGTTTTTT
CDR3: CASTPRESGELFF

size: few
V: TRBV7-9
D: TRBD2
J: TRBJ2-3
DNA: TGTGCCAGCAGCTTCGGACTAGCCTTAGATACGCAGTATTTT
CDR3: CASSFGLALDTQYF

size: many
V: TRBV24-1
D: TRBD2
J: TRBJ2-1
DNA: TGTGCCACCAGTGATCCCACTAGCGGCAGCTCCTACAATGAGCAGTTCTTC
CDR3: CATSDPTSGSSYNEQFF

size: NA
V: TRBV28
D: NA
J: TRBJ2-7
DNA: TGTGCCAGCAGTTCTACTGCAGGGTTCGAGCAGTACTTC
CDR3: CASSSTAGFEQYF

size: many
V: TRBV29-1
D: TRBD1
J: TRBJ2-5
DNA: TGCAGCGTGGTTACAGGGGGCGAGACCCAGTACTTC
CDR3: CSVVTGGETQYF

size: NA
V: TRBV7-2
D: TRBD2
J: TRBJ2-4
DNA: TGTGCCAGCAGCTTAGTAGGTAGCGGGGTATACTTC
CDR3: CASSLVGSGVYF

size: NA
V: TRBV28
D: NA
J: TRBJ2-7
DNA: TGTGCCAGCAGTTTCGACAGGCCTCTCTACGAGCAGTACTTC
CDR3: CASSFDRPLYEQYF

size: NA
V: TRBV9
D: NA
J: TRBJ2-2
DNA: TGTGCCAGCAGCGTAGAGGGGGTTTGGGGCACCGGGGAGCTGTTTTTT
CDR3: CASSVEGVWGTGELFF

size: NA
V: TRBV6-2/TRBV6-3
D: NA
J: TRBJ2-7
DNA: TGTGCCAGCAACTCCAAGACAGGGACTCACGGGTACGAGCAGTACTTC
CDR3: CASNSKTGTHGYEQYF

size: few
V: TRBV4-2
D: NA
J: TRBJ2-6
DNA: TGTGCCAGCAGCCGGACCATTGGCTCTGGGGCCAACGTCCTGACTTTC
CDR3: CASSRTIGSGANVLTF

size: NA
V: TRBV28
D: NA
J: TRBJ2-1
DNA: TGTGCCAGCAGCCGCCTGGATGAGCAGTTCTTC
CDR3: CASSRLDEQFF

size: few
V: TRBV5-4
D: TRBD1
J: TRBJ2-1
DNA: TGTGCCAGCAGCTTGCCGGGACAGGACCAGTTCTTC
CDR3: CASSLPGQDQFF

size: few
V: TRBV4-1
D: NA
J: TRBJ1-6
DNA: TGCGCCAGCAGCTACCGACCCCTAAGGGGTGGTTCACCCCTCCACTTT
CDR3: CASSYRPLRGGSPLHF

size: NA
V: TRBV10-3
D: NA
J: TRBJ1-4
DNA: TGTGCCATCAAGGGAGATAATGAAAAACTGTTTTTT
CDR3: CAIKGDNEKLFF

size: NA
V: TRBV27
D: NA
J: TRBJ2-1
DNA: TGTGCCAGCAGCTCCCGGTTAAGCGGATACAATGAGCAGTTCTTC
CDR3: CASSSRLSGYNEQFF

size: few
V: TRBV28
D: TRBD2
J: TRBJ2-7
DNA: TGTGCCAGCAGTCCTCTTAGCGGGGGGGCGGGGAGCTCCTACGAGCAGTACTTC
CDR3: CASSPLSGGAGSSYEQYF

size: few
V: TRBV10-3
D: TRBD1
J: TRBJ1-5
DNA: TGTGCCATCAGCCGAACAGGGGAACACAATCAGCCCCAGCATTTT
CDR3: CAISRTGEHNQPQHF

size: many
V: TRBV6-5
D: NA
J: TRBJ1-2
DNA: TGTGCCAGCAGTAACACAGGGCGTCGGGGCTACACCTTC
CDR3: CASSNTGRRGYTF

size: NA
V: TRBV5-1
D: NA
J: TRBJ2-5
DNA: TGCGCCAGCAGCTTAGGGCAGGCGGTTCAAGAGACCCAGTACTTC
CDR3: CASSLGQAVQETQYF

size: many
V: TRBV7-2
D: NA
J: TRBJ2-3
DNA: TGTGCCAGCAGCTTATCGAGAAGACAAAGCACAGATACGCAGTATTTT
CDR3: CASSLSRRQSTDTQYF

size: NA
V: TRBV7-2
D: NA
J: TRBJ2-7
DNA: TGTGCCAGCAGCTCCGGAGTACTAATAGGCGAGCAGTACTTC
CDR3: CASSSGVLIGEQYF

size: NA
V: TRBV6-2/TRBV6-3
D: TRBD2
J: TRBJ2-7
DNA: TGTGCCAGCACCTCTAGCGGGAAAAGGCACGAGCAGTACTTC
CDR3: CASTSSGKRHEQYF

size: NA
V: TRBV5-1
D: NA
J: TRBJ2-1
DNA: TGCGCCAGCAGTTGGTCGGCCCCCGACAGTGAGCAGTTCTTC
CDR3: CASSWSAPDSEQFF

size: NA
V: TRBV7-2
D: NA
J: TRBJ2-3
DNA: TGTGCCAGCACGAGGCTAGCAGCAGATACGCAGTATTTT
CDR3: CASTRLAADTQYF

size: NA
V: TRBV5-1
D: TRBD1
J: TRBJ2-3
DNA: TGCGCCAGCAGCTTGGACGGGACAGGGGGAGATACGCAGTATTTT
CDR3: CASSLDGTGGDTQYF

size: NA
V: TRBV7-2
D: NA
J: TRBJ2-7
DNA: TGTGCCAGCACCCTCGGCCCAGGGGATTCCTACGAGCAGTACTTC
CDR3: CASTLGPGDSYEQYF

size: few
V: TRBV10-3
D: NA
J: TRBJ1-2
DNA: TGTGCCATCAGTGGGGTGTTAGGCTACACCTTC
CDR3: CAISGVLGYTF